Detailed here is one T cell receptor (beta chain). The target antigen is unknown. These data originate in a study of metastatic and nonmetastatic thyroid tumors. Study-level information: Both malignant and benign thyroid patients supplied peripheral blood and tumor or nodule tissue samples, across which the repertoires of these patients were then compared. Study-wide results and limits: Versus benign nodules, malignant thyroid tumors reportedly had significantly higher TCR beta diversity, in blood and tumor.

This CDR3 spans 11 amino acids. The V gene lost 3 bases and the J gene lost 6 bases, with 2 bases spanning the gap. CDR1 SGHAT and CDR2 FQNNGV come from the germline V gene. Until they underwent thyroid surgery, no patient had received any treatment. Authors' data handling: In papillary thyroid cancer, a distant-metastasis classifier was built using CDR3 differences across clinicopathological groups. Using MiXCR, TCRdb reanalyzed the PCR reads. The V and J calls and clone size come from TCRdb's table, not from the authors' own analysis. Here the sample spans approximately 70,000 clones, 18% being singletons.

V is TRBV11-2 and J is TRBJ2-2; D unclear. The material sequenced was blood. This receptor was identified in a female donor with papillary thyroid cancer or a benign thyroid nodule (not recorded which). Some clones in this sample may be carry-over from other donors' samples. The CDR3 nucleotides read TGTGCCAGCAGCTTCCCCGGGGAGCTGTTTTTT. Protein product: CASSFPGELFF.